These 15 T cell receptor beta chains originate from one sample sequenced in a study of blood T cell repertoires in COVID-19. Profiled with immunoSEQ multiplex PCR; TCRdb holds only in-frame clones, not every one. The sample gives about 430,000 clones, about 88% of which show up once; 1.4% to 1.5% is in the top ten. The source material was PBMCs or T cells enriched from blood (not recorded which). These receptors all stem from a woman between 18 and 29 years old who had been exposed to COVID-19.

This chain links TRBV6-6 with TRBJ1-3; 7 nucleotides align to TRBD1. CDR3 size: 14 residues. Germline CDR1 MNHNY, CDR2 SVGAGI (reference sequence). Losses at the gene ends were 6 bases for V and 2 bases for J; bases not matched to a gene: 4. CDR3: CASSPDRAGNTIYF. The CDR3 nucleotides read TGTGCCAGCAGCCCCGACAGGGCTGGAAACACCATATATTTT.

This sequence joins TRBV10-2 and TRBJ1-6; D might be TRBD1 (6 bases). Between the trimmed V and J ends, which lost 8 bases and 3 bases, there was a span of 8 bases. Germline loops: CDR1 WSHSY, CDR2 SAAADI. The CDR3 extends over 13 amino acids. CDR3 bases: TGCGCCAGCGCAGGGGACTATAATTCACCCCTCCACTTT. Translation: CASAGDYNSPLHF.

The chain has TRBV19 and TRBJ2-2; TRBD1 matches 8 bases. The germline V gene has CDR1 LNHDA and CDR2 SQIVND (reference sequence). V was clipped by 5 bases and J by 3 bases; unmatched bases: 5. This CDR3 has 15 residues. CDR3 protein: CASSPDRDYTGELFF. The DNA of the CDR3 is TGTGCCAGTAGTCCGGACAGGGACTACACCGGGGAGCTGTTTTTT.

J is TRBJ2-3 and V is TRBV14; 8 nucleotides line up with TRBD2. The length of the CDR3 is 14 residues. Germline lookup yields CDR1 SGHDN and CDR2 FVKESK. Trimming removed 5 bases from V and 3 bases from J; junction bases left unmatched: 4. The CDR3 protein is CASSGSGITDTQYF. DNA for the CDR3: TGTGCCAGCAGCGGTAGCGGGATAACAGATACGCAGTATTTT.

V gene TRBV3-1 (or the pseudogene TRBV3-2) combines with J gene TRBJ2-3; D not resolved. V lost 0 bases to trimming and J lost 4 bases, with 5 bases between them. The CDR3 loop spans 13 amino acids. The germline CDR1 and CDR2 sequences are LGHDT and YNNKEL (reference sequence). The CDR3 nucleotides are TGTGCCAGCAGCCAAGATCTCCCAGATACGCAGTATTTT. It translates to CASSQDLPDTQYF.

The rearrangement uses TRBV19 and TRBJ1-6; tentative D call: TRBD1 (6 bases). Germline lookup yields CDR1 LNHDA and CDR2 SQIVND (reference sequence). The CDR3 runs 15 residues. V lost 9 bases to trimming and J lost 3 bases, with 15 bases between them. CDR3 bases: TGTGCCAGCTGTACAGGGCTCGGCTATAATTCACCCCTCCACTTT. This gives the protein CASCTGLGYNSPLHF.

There are a few counts of this clone. J is TRBJ1-2 and V is TRBV28; 7 nucleotides line up with TRBD1. V gave up 5 bases and J gave up 8 bases; unmatched junction bases: 5. The germline CDR1 and CDR2 sequences are MDHEN and SYDVKM. The CDR3 length is 12 residues. Written as DNA, the CDR3 is TGTGCCAGCAGTACAGGGGTAGGGGGCTACACCTTC. Encoded protein: CASSTGVGGYTF.

The chain employs TRBV2 and TRBJ2-7, with D maybe TRBD1 (6 bases). CDR1 SNHLY and CDR2 FYNNEI come from the germline V gene. The CDR3 sequence is 13 residues long. V lost 7 bases, J lost 2 bases, and 12 bases lay in between. The CDR3 nucleotides are TGTGCCAGCAAACGGGACAACACCTACGAGCAGTACTTC. Its translation is CASKRDNTYEQYF.

This chain uses TRBV7-2 with TRBJ2-1; TRBD2 might be the D (5 bases). From germline, CDR1 is SGHTA and CDR2 FQGNSA. This CDR3 has 13 residues. V was trimmed by 4 bases and J by 9 bases, leaving 13 bases between them. CDR3 DNA: TGTGCCAGCAGCTCTATAACTAGTTCTGAGCAGTTCTTC. It encodes CASSSITSSEQFF.

The rearrangement joins TRBV27 to TRBJ1-2; TRBD1 matches 11 bases. The CDR3 sequence is 14 residues long. V gave up 6 bases and J gave up 4 bases; unmatched junction bases: 4. Germline V gene sequence: CDR1 MNHEY, CDR2 SMNVEV (reference sequence). The DNA of the CDR3 is TGTGCCAGCAGCCCCGGACAGGGGGCCTATGGCTACACCTTC. It yields the protein CASSPGQGAYGYTF.

This chain links TRBV2 with TRBJ2-3; 9 bases agree with TRBD2. This CDR3 contains 17 residues. V lost 5 bases and J lost 7; bases outside the gene matches: 16. Germline CDR1 and CDR2: SNHLY and FYNNEI. CDR3 in DNA: TGTGCCAGCAGTCTATCTTCATTGGCGGGGGGGCCGCATACGCAGTATTTT. Translation: CASSLSSLAGGPHTQYF. The full variable domain, completed using reference TRBV2 and TRBJ2-3, is EPEVTQTPSHQVTQMGQEVILRCVPISNHLYFYWYRQILGQKVEFLVSFYNNEISEKSEIFDDQFSVERPDGSNFTLKIRSTKLEDSAMYFCASSLSSLAGGPHTQYFGPGTRLTVL.

V is TRBV27 and J is TRBJ1-2, with 8 nucleotides matching TRBD1. Trimming cost V 4 bases and J 8 bases; bases outside gene matches: 3. There are 12 residues in the CDR3. Germline CDR1 and CDR2: MNHEY and SMNVEV (reference sequence). The CDR3: CASSSTGEGYTF. As DNA, the CDR3 is TGTGCCAGCAGTTCGACAGGGGAAGGCTACACCTTC.

The chain carries TRBV4-1 and TRBJ1-1; D possibly corresponds to TRBD1 (6 bases). CDR1 and CDR2 from the germline V gene are MGHRA and YSYEKL. The CDR3 covers 15 residues. V was clipped by 1 base and J by 4 bases, with 13 bases between them. The CDR3, as DNA: TGCGCCAGCAGCCAAGTCGTAGGACAGCGCACTGAAGCTTTCTTT. Translation: CASSQVVGQRTEAFF.

The chain has TRBV21-1 and TRBJ2-6; the table gives TRBD2 as D, unverified against the DNA. TRBV21-1 is a recognized pseudogene. The length of the CDR3 is 19 residues. CDR3 coding DNA: TGTGCCAGCACCCCCTTGGGCGGGAGATCCCTCTGTGGGGCCAACGTCCTGACTTTC. This codes for CASTPLGGRSLCGANVLTF.

A remark on this clone: The sample carries other DNA sequences with the same CDR3. V usage is TRBV7-9 and J usage is TRBJ2-7; D gene uncertain. CDR3 length: 11 residues. V was pared by 5 bases and J by 1 base, with 3 bases between. Germline CDR1 is SEHNR and CDR2 is FQNEAQ (reference sequence). The CDR3 loop reads CASSPSYEQYF. CDR3 in DNA: TGTGCCAGCAGCCCGTCCTACGAGCAGTACTTC.